The rows below give T cell receptor beta chains drawn from one sample of a study of blood T cell repertoires in COVID-19. Sequenced by immunoSEQ multiplex PCR; TCRdb stores in-frame clones only, minus some. The data show about 500,000 clones, 85% to 90% seen once. The sequenced material came from peripheral blood. Receptors were obtained from a man aged 18-30 years with COVID-19, enrolled during active disease. Both conserved end residues are part of each CDR3. Fields, in order: V gene, CDR3 protein.

>TRBV6-1
CASSEAGTALYEQYF
>TRBV19
CASTAEVAGWSGANVLTF
>TRBV3-1/TRBV3-2
CASSGIPSEGVETQYF
>TRBV5-5
CASSLGLAGYNEQFF
>TRBV19
CASSMRTGSYEQYF
>TRBV6-5
CASSFSDREGGYTF
>TRBV14
CASSQISRVNAGYTF
>TRBV6-6
CASTDIGMSYNEQFF
>TRBV5-8
CASRAGTDYGYTF
>TRBV10-1
CASTPSKRGAYNEQFF
>TRBV20-1
CSVRGEGKAFF
>TRBV27
CASSLTIGSGIYEQYF
>TRBV5-1
CASSLRLAGGPYGEQYF
>TRBV12-5
CASGLPDRGSYNEQFF
>TRBV27
CASSPGGGGGEKLFF
>TRBV19
CASSMGFGTSGRETQYF
>TRBV19
CASSPQGYNEQFF
>TRBV11-3
CASSRRTGSYNEQFF
>TRBV7-8
CASSLSPGGRAREQFF
>TRBV3-1/TRBV3-2
CASSRRAGQGEKLFF
>TRBV19
CASSIVGGFYNEQFF
>TRBV5-5
CASSLELASGRETQYF
>TRBV7-8
CASSLGGGANEQFF
>TRBV5-4
CASSAMTSGSYEQYF
>TRBV2
CASSEGTVNQPQHF
>TRBV5-4
CASSLAGGTSGKFEQFF
>TRBV12-1
CASSSLTQGNPGNTIYF
>TRBV14
CASSQGPSTGNTIYF
>TRBV11-3
CASSLRAQQFF
>TRBV15
CATSRAGDIGNTIYF
>TRBV7-6
CASSLSPGETQYF
>TRBV18
CASSPSTRLNTEAFF
>TRBV29-1
CSASLAGGNEQFF
>TRBV15
CATSTPSGSDEQFF
>TRBV5-1
CASSLDGGADEKLFF
>TRBV7-3
CASSRGVNTEAFF